One sample yielded the 22 T cell receptor beta chains listed below, sequenced in a study of T cell responses to AZD1222 COVID-19 vaccine. Using immunoSEQ multiplex PCR, the repertoire was profiled, and TCRdb retains in-frame clones only, with some absent. The data hold around 160,000 clones, with 75% to 95% observed a single time. Material: peripheral blood, obtained on day 0 of MenACWY control vaccination. These receptor sequences come from an adult in good health.

This sequence joins TRBV11-2 and TRBJ2-7; D is possibly TRBD1 (6 bases). The CDR3 length is 14 residues. The germline V gene encodes CDR1 SGHAT and CDR2 FQNNGV. V lost 5 bases, J lost 5 bases, and 16 bases lay in between. This CDR3 is CASSADHRDHEQYF. CDR3 sequence (DNA): TGTGCCAGCAGCGCTGACCACAGGGACCACGAGCAGTACTTC.

The chain has TRBV2 and TRBJ2-6; TRBD1 is a possible D gene (6 bases). With 7 bases removed from V and 1 base from J, the gap between germline ends came to 14 bases. Germline V lookup: CDR1 SNHLY, CDR2 FYNNEI. The CDR3 loop spans 16 amino acids. CDR3 in amino acids: CASTGHPLSGANVLTF. CDR3 DNA: TGTGCCAGCACGGGACATCCGCTTTCTGGGGCCAACGTCCTGACTTTC.

The chain links TRBV27 to TRBJ2-3; D call uncertain. Germline CDR1 MNHEY, CDR2 SMNVEV (reference sequence). V was pared by 7 bases and J by 3 bases, with 14 bases between. This CDR3 is built from 14 residues. The CDR3 nucleotides read TGTGCCAGCACCCAAATCCCCCTTACAGATACGCAGTATTTT. Translated: CASTQIPLTDTQYF.

J is TRBJ2-5 and V is TRBV2, with D perhaps assigned TRBD1 or TRBD2 (6 bases each). CDR3 length: 15 amino acids. Trimming shortened V by 11 bases and J by 8 bases, and 27 bases separated the two germline ends. Germline CDR1 SNHLY, CDR2 FYNNEI. The CDR3 coding sequence is TGTGCCGGAGTACAGGGTGCTAATAGGGGGGATACCCAGTACTTC. This codes for CAGVQGANRGDTQYF.

The chain couples TRBV7-9 to TRBJ2-3; tentatively, D is TRBD2 (6 bases). Trimming pared 5 bases from V and 3 bases from J, leaving 9 bases between. The V gene's germline CDR1 is SEHNR and CDR2 FQNEAQ (reference sequence). This CDR3 region has 13 residues. The CDR3 reads CASSPGLTDTQYF. CDR3 in DNA: TGTGCCAGCAGCCCGGGACTGACAGATACGCAGTATTTT.

The V call is TRBV29-1, the J call TRBJ2-3; no clear D. The CDR3 runs to 12 residues. The V and J ends lost 6 bases and 5 bases respectively, with 12 bases between them. Germline CDR1 and CDR2: SQVTM and ANQGSEA. CDR3 sequence (DNA): TGCAGCGTGGACGGATTTATAGATACGCAGTATTTT. Translation: CSVDGFIDTQYF.

This chain links TRBV29-1 with TRBJ2-7; D is possibly TRBD1 or TRBD2 (5 bases each). V was trimmed by 7 bases and J by 5 bases, leaving 12 bases between them. Germline-derived CDR1 and CDR2 are SQVTM and ANQGSEA. This CDR3 region has 11 residues. In DNA form, the CDR3 reads TGCAGCGCTGACAGCGGCGACGAGCAGTACTTC. This gives the protein CSADSGDEQYF.

V gene TRBV19 combines with J gene TRBJ2-1; 7 positions match TRBD2. The germline CDR1 and CDR2 sequences are LNHDA and SQIVND (reference sequence). Trimming removed 3 bases from V and 6 bases from J; junction bases left unmatched: 11. The CDR3 runs 16 residues. For the CDR3, the DNA is TGTGCCAGTAGTATCCGCCTTAGGACTAGTACCAATGAGCAGTTCTTC. As protein: CASSIRLRTSTNEQFF.

The genes are TRBV12-3 or TRBV12-4 and TRBJ1-1; D ambiguous. There are 13 residues in the CDR3. The V end lost 5 bases, the J end lost 1 base, and 8 bases lay between the germline ends. CDR3 in amino acids: CASSPTANTEAFF. Written as DNA, the CDR3 is TGTGCCAGCAGTCCGACGGCGAACACTGAAGCTTTCTTT.

This rearrangement joins TRBV7-8 to TRBJ1-6; no clear D. V was clipped by 5 bases and J by 6 bases, with 17 bases between them. In germline, CDR1 is SGHVS, CDR2 FQNEAQ. This CDR3 spans 16 amino acids. CDR3 sequence (DNA): TGTGCCAGCAGCCAATATCAGCCGGAAACTAATTCACCCCTCCACTTT. This codes for CASSQYQPETNSPLHF.

In its sample, this clone was seen once. The rearrangement joins TRBV11-2 to TRBJ1-1; no reliable D call. In germline, CDR1 is SGHAT, CDR2 FQNNGV. V shed 5 bases and J shed 5 bases, with 9 bases lying between them. The CDR3 is made up of 12 amino acids. CDR3: CASSPIGTEAFF. CDR3 coding DNA: TGTGCCAGCAGCCCGATAGGTACTGAAGCTTTCTTT.

V usage is TRBV6-5 and J usage is TRBJ2-7; 9 positions match TRBD1. The J segment lost 3 bases and the V segment lost 5 bases, leaving 5 bases of the junction unmatched. The CDR3 totals 14 residues. Germline V gives CDR1 MNHEY, CDR2 SVGAGI. Written as DNA, the CDR3 is TGTGCCAGCAGTACAGGGGGCCGGGACTACGAGCAGTACTTC. Translated: CASSTGGRDYEQYF.

J is TRBJ2-7 and V is TRBV7-9, with D maybe TRBD2 (6 bases). The V end was cut by 5 bases, the J end by 3 bases, with 20 bases between. The V gene's germline CDR1 is SEHNR and CDR2 FQNEAQ (reference sequence). This CDR3 comprises 16 residues. CDR3 loop: CASSPLFRMGGYEQYF. The DNA of the CDR3 is TGTGCCAGCAGCCCCCTTTTCCGGATGGGGGGCTACGAGCAGTACTTC.

The chain links TRBV2 to TRBJ2-5; perhaps TRBD1 as D (6 bases). Germline CDR1 SNHLY, CDR2 FYNNEI. CDR3 length: 12 residues. V was trimmed by 7 bases and J by 4 bases, leaving 10 bases between them. The CDR3 region is CASTWGRETQYF. The CDR3 DNA follows: TGTGCCAGCACATGGGGGCGAGAGACCCAGTACTTC. Combining the CDR3 with reference TRBV2 and TRBJ2-5 gives the whole variable domain EPEVTQTPSHQVTQMGQEVILRCVPISNHLYFYWYRQILGQKVEFLVSFYNNEISEKSEIFDDQFSVERPDGSNFTLKIRSTKLEDSAMYFCASTWGRETQYFGPGTRLLVL.

This clone was observed a handful of times. The chain combines TRBV5-4 with TRBJ2-7; a possible D gene is TRBD2 (5 bases). The germline gives CDR1 SGHNT, CDR2 YYREEE (reference sequence). Trimming stripped 1 base from V and 7 bases from J, with 15 bases between. The CDR3 is 14 amino acids. The CDR3 nucleotides are TGTGCCAGCAGCTTGACGCGAGGGCACCCAGAGCAGTACTTC. This encodes CASSLTRGHPEQYF.

This clone showed up just a few times. The CDR3 bases are TGTGCCAGCAGTCCCACGGGGCGCTACGAGCAGTACTTC. Its protein is CASSPTGRYEQYF. The rearrangement links TRBV27 to TRBJ2-7; D is perhaps TRBD1 or TRBD2 (5 bases each). The CDR3 is 13 residues long. Trimming removed 5 bases at V and 3 bases at J, with 11 bases between. Germline values: CDR1 MNHEY, CDR2 SMNVEV (reference sequence).

The chain uses TRBV6-1 and TRBJ2-1; D remains unclear. CDR3 length: 14 amino acids. The germline CDR1 and CDR2 sequences are MNHNS and SASEGT. The V end lost 2 bases, the J end lost 8 bases, and 13 bases lay between the germline ends. CDR3 loop: CASSEWSGLHEQFF. The CDR3, as DNA: TGTGCCAGCAGTGAATGGTCGGGTCTCCATGAGCAGTTCTTC.

The chain is built from TRBV27 and TRBJ1-6; 10 nucleotides align to TRBD1. Germline-derived CDR1 and CDR2 are MNHEY and SMNVEV (reference sequence). This CDR3 spans 15 amino acids. J lost 9 bases, V lost 5 bases, and 7 bases had no gene match. This chain's CDR3 is CASSPTTGGSSPLHF. The CDR3, as DNA: TGTGCCAGCAGTCCGACGACAGGGGGCAGTTCACCCCTCCACTTT.

The V call is TRBV21-1, the J call TRBJ1-5; TRBD1 reflects the table's D call only, with no check against the DNA. TRBV21-1 is labeled a pseudogene. The CDR3 consists of 18 residues. The CDR3 DNA sequence: TGTGCCAGCAGCAAAGAGCTTGGGGTTTCTGGGGCTCATCAGCCCCAGCATTTT. This sequence encodes CASSKELGVSGAHQPQHF.

The genes are TRBV5-8 and TRBJ2-7, with D perhaps assigned TRBD1 or TRBD2 (6 bases each). This CDR3 is 16 amino acids long. Looked up from germline, CDR1 is SGHTS and CDR2 is YDEGEE. V shed 1 base and J shed 1 base, with 15 bases lying between them. CDR3 sequence: CASSLWLKGGSYEQYF. DNA for the CDR3: TGTGCCAGCAGCTTGTGGCTAAAGGGGGGATCCTACGAGCAGTACTTC. Full variable domain (remainder filled in from reference TRBV5-8 and TRBJ2-7): EAGVTQSPTHLIKTRGQQATLRCSPISGHTSVYWYQQALGLGLQFLLWYDEGEERNRGNFPPRFSGRQFPNYSSELNVNALELEDSALYLCASSLWLKGGSYEQYFGPGTRLTVT.

V and J are TRBV7-8 and TRBJ1-5, with D uncertain. The V end lost 0 bases, the J end lost 9 bases, and 9 bases lay between the germline ends. CDR1 and CDR2 from the germline V gene are SGHVS and FQNEAQ. The CDR3 spans 13 residues. DNA of the CDR3: TGTGCCAGCAGCTTAGCCCAGAGTGCGCCCCAGCATTTT. The encoded protein is CASSLAQSAPQHF. The complete variable domain, with remaining parts taken from reference TRBV7-8 and TRBJ1-5, reads GAGVSQSPRYKVAKRGQDVALRCDPISGHVSLFWYQQALGQGPEFLTYFQNEAQLDKSGLPSDRFFAERPEGSVSTLKIQRTQQEDSAVYLCASSLAQSAPQHFGDGTRLSIL.

The CDR3 loop reads CASSLALGTNEKLFF. The CDR3 DNA is TGTGCCAGCAGCTTGGCACTGGGAACTAATGAAAAACTGTTTTTT. The genes are TRBV5-6 and TRBJ1-4; D is uncertain. V shed 0 bases and J shed 1 base, with 7 bases lying between them. Germline assignment: CDR1 SGHDT and CDR2 YYEEEE. The CDR3 spans 15 residues.